This TCR beta chain is drawn from a study of PD-L1 blockade in urothelial cancer. As for the study in general: Patients commenced intravenous atezolizumab, 1,200 mg every 3 weeks, in 2014. Blood was tested 3 weeks (second dose) and 6 weeks into treatment.

With regard to this clone: Its cognate antigen is unknown.

Time point in this sample: pretreatment peripheral blood. Every patient provided from 1 to 8 samples, collected pretreatment and on-treatment. The CDR3 is 18 residues long. Trimming left V 1 base short and J 0 bases short, with 16 bases between. Germline-derived CDR1 and CDR2 are WSHSY and SAAADI. Libraries were prepared by immunoSEQ multiplex PCR; TCRdb keeps only in-frame clonotypes and omits some of them. The sample lists about 80,000 clones; about 82% were seen once. Study results and limitations: Durable benefit accompanied greater 3-week expansion of tumor-associated blood clones.

Sample: PBMCs, taken around atezolizumab (anti-PD-L1) treatment. The receptor was isolated from a man aged 35-49 years with urothelial cancer. The chain links TRBV10-2 to TRBJ1-3; no firm D call. CDR3 sequence: CASSEFGSQKSSGNTIYF. In nucleotides, the CDR3 is TGCGCCAGCAGTGAGTTTGGTAGCCAGAAGAGCTCTGGAAACACCATATATTTT.